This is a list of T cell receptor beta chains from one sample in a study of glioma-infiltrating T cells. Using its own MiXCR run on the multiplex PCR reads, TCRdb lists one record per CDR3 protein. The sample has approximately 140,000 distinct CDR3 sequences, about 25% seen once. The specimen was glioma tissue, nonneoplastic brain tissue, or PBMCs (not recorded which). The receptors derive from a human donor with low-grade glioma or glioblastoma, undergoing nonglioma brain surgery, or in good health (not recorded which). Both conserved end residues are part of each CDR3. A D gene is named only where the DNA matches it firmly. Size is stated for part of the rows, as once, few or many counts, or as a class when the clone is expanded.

CDR3 DNA: TGTGCCACCAGCAGTTACGGGAGATCGAGAACGAACACTGAAGCTTTCTTT
CDR3 protein: CATSSYGRSRTNTEAFF
clone size: .
J gene: TRBJ1-1
D gene: .
V gene: TRBV15

CDR3 DNA: TGTGCCAGCAGCTTAGCGCACTACAATGAGCAGTTCTTC
CDR3 protein: CASSLAHYNEQFF
clone size: .
J gene: TRBJ2-1
D gene: .
V gene: TRBV7-2

CDR3 DNA: TGCAGTGCTAGCACTGCGGGCAATCAGCCCCAGCATTTT
CDR3 protein: CSASTAGNQPQHF
clone size: many
J gene: TRBJ1-5
D gene: .
V gene: TRBV20-1

CDR3 DNA: TGTGCCAGCAGTGAAACGGTGAACACTGAAGCTTTCTTT
CDR3 protein: CASSETVNTEAFF
clone size: many
J gene: TRBJ1-1
D gene: .
V gene: TRBV25-1

CDR3 DNA: TGTGCCAGTAGTTTCGTCGGGAGGGGAGGGACTGAAGCTTTCTTT
CDR3 protein: CASSFVGRGGTEAFF
clone size: many
J gene: TRBJ1-1
D gene: .
V gene: TRBV19

CDR3 DNA: TGCGCCAGCAGCGCCGACAAAAACACAGATACGCAGTATTTT
CDR3 protein: CASSADKNTDTQYF
clone size: .
J gene: TRBJ2-3
D gene: .
V gene: TRBV5-1

CDR3 DNA: TGTGCCACCAGTGATTCAAAATTGGACAACGATCAGCCCCAGCATTTT
CDR3 protein: CATSDSKLDNDQPQHF
clone size: many
J gene: TRBJ1-5
D gene: .
V gene: TRBV24-1

CDR3 DNA: TGCAGTGCAACCGAGGGGGCGGGTGTTTCGGCCCAGTACTTC
CDR3 protein: CSATEGAGVSAQYF
clone size: many
J gene: TRBJ2-5
D gene: TRBD1
V gene: TRBV20-1

CDR3 DNA: TGTGCCAGCAGCTTAAGGGGACAGGGGGCATGGAATGAGCAGTTCTTC
CDR3 protein: CASSLRGQGAWNEQFF
clone size: .
J gene: TRBJ2-1
D gene: TRBD1
V gene: TRBV7-3

CDR3 DNA: TGTGCCAGCGAACCCTCGATAGGGCCGTACAATGAGCAGTTCTTC
CDR3 protein: CASEPSIGPYNEQFF
clone size: .
J gene: TRBJ2-1
D gene: .
V gene: TRBV11-3

CDR3 DNA: TGTGCCAGCAGCTCCGGGACAGGGGGTCACCAGCCCCAGCATTTT
CDR3 protein: CASSSGTGGHQPQHF
clone size: many
J gene: TRBJ1-5
D gene: TRBD1
V gene: TRBV28

CDR3 DNA: TGTGCCAGCTCACCAGTAACGAACACCGGGGAGCTGTTTTTT
CDR3 protein: CASSPVTNTGELFF
clone size: .
J gene: TRBJ2-2
D gene: .
V gene: TRBV18

CDR3 DNA: TGCAGCGTTGGAGACCGGGTGGGACCCCTCCACTTT
CDR3 protein: CSVGDRVGPLHF
clone size: few
J gene: TRBJ1-6
D gene: .
V gene: TRBV20-1

CDR3 DNA: TGTGCCAGCGTGGGACAGCTAATCCAAAATTCACCCCTCCACTTT
CDR3 protein: CASVGQLIQNSPLHF
clone size: few
J gene: TRBJ1-6
D gene: TRBD1
V gene: TRBV2

CDR3 DNA: TGTGCCAGCAGTGCCTTTGCCTCATATACGCAGTATTTT
CDR3 protein: CASSAFASYTQYF
clone size: .
J gene: TRBJ2-3
D gene: .
V gene: TRBV12-3/TRBV12-4

CDR3 DNA: TGCGCCAGCAGCCTAGCGGGGGCGGGCAATGAGCAGTTCTTC
CDR3 protein: CASSLAGAGNEQFF
clone size: many
J gene: TRBJ2-1
D gene: TRBD2
V gene: TRBV4-1

CDR3 DNA: TGTGCCAGCAGTTACTCGACTAGCGGGTCCGGTACGCAGTATTTT
CDR3 protein: CASSYSTSGSGTQYF
clone size: many
J gene: TRBJ2-3
D gene: TRBD2
V gene: TRBV6-6

CDR3 DNA: TGCAGTGCTATTACCGGGAGTAATCAGCCCCAGCATTTT
CDR3 protein: CSAITGSNQPQHF
clone size: few
J gene: TRBJ1-5
D gene: .
V gene: TRBV20-1

CDR3 DNA: TGCAGTGCTATTACCGGGACAGCTAGCAATCAGCCCCAGCATTTT
CDR3 protein: CSAITGTASNQPQHF
clone size: many
J gene: TRBJ1-5
D gene: TRBD1
V gene: TRBV20-1

CDR3 DNA: TGTGCCAGCAGCCAAGATAGTCGCTGGTTGTTCTTC
CDR3 protein: CASSQDSRWLFF
clone size: few
J gene: TRBJ2-1
D gene: .
V gene: TRBV14

CDR3 DNA: TGTGCCAGCAGCTCGATCTCGGGGGGGCAAGAGACCCAGTACTTC
CDR3 protein: CASSSISGGQETQYF
clone size: few
J gene: TRBJ2-5
D gene: TRBD2
V gene: TRBV11-2

CDR3 DNA: TGTGCCAGCGCCTACGGAGCTCGCCTCTCTGGAAACACCATATATTTT
CDR3 protein: CASAYGARLSGNTIYF
clone size: few
J gene: TRBJ1-3
D gene: .
V gene: TRBV19

CDR3 DNA: TGCAGTGCTCCTAGCGGGGGGCAAGATACGCAGTATTTT
CDR3 protein: CSAPSGGQDTQYF
clone size: .
J gene: TRBJ2-3
D gene: TRBD2
V gene: TRBV20-1